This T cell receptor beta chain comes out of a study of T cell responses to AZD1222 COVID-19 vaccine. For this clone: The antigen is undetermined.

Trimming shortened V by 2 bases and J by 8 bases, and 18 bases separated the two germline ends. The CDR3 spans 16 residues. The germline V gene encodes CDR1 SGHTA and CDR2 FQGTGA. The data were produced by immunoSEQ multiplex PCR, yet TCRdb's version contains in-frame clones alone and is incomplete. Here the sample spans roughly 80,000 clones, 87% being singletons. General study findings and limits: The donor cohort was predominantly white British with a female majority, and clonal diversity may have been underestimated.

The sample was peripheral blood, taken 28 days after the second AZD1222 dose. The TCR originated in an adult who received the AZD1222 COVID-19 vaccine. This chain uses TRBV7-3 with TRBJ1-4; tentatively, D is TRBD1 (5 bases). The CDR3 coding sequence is TGTGCCAGCAGCTTAGGGGGTGGCAGGAACGGGGAAAAACTGTTTTTT. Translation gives CASSLGGGRNGEKLFF.